Listed here are 27 T cell receptor beta chains from one sample, sequenced in a study of cytomegalovirus exposure and HLA in healthy donors. The PCR employed 60 Vbeta primers together with 13 Jbeta primers. Clones were read by immunoSEQ multiplex PCR, and TCRdb kept only the in-frame ones, dropping some. The sample shows approximately 70,000 clones, roughly 75% of them seen only once. The sample comprised PBMCs. These receptors were taken from a man in his sixties in good health and CMV-seropositive.

The gene calls are TRBV7-9 and TRBJ2-5, with TRBD2 identical over 11 bases. This CDR3 comprises 17 residues. V trimming: 5 bases; J trimming: 4 bases; junction bases outside the gene matches: 12. Germline V gene lookup returns CDR1 SEHNR and CDR2 FQNEAQ (reference sequence). The DNA for the CDR3 is TGTGCCAGCAGCCCCGGGCTAGCGGGAGGAGGCGTAGAGACCCAGTACTTC. Residues: CASSPGLAGGGVETQYF.

The chain has TRBV5-5 and TRBJ2-7, with 9 positions matching TRBD1. Germline assignment: CDR1 SGHKS and CDR2 YYEKEE (reference sequence). V shed 1 base, J shed 6 bases, and the junction held 11 bases outside the gene matches. This CDR3 is built from 16 residues. CDR3 protein: CASSLLLRDRDTEQYF. CDR3 coding DNA: TGTGCCAGCAGCTTGTTGTTAAGGGACAGGGATACCGAGCAGTACTTC.

For the CDR3, the DNA is TGTGCCAGCAGCTCCACCGCCGGGACTAGCGGATCCAAGCAGTACTTC. Protein sequence: CASSSTAGTSGSKQYF. The chain couples TRBV7-8 to TRBJ2-7, with 11 bases lining up with TRBD2. The length of the CDR3 is 16 residues. Germline V gene lookup returns CDR1 SGHVS and CDR2 FQNEAQ. The trim removed 4 bases at V and 8 bases at J, leaving 13 bases unmatched.

The CDR3 DNA follows: TGCGCCAGCAGCCTGAATCAGGGGAATGAGCAGTTCTTC. Translating it yields CASSLNQGNEQFF. J is TRBJ2-1 and V is TRBV5-1, with D possibly TRBD1 on 6 matching bases. The CDR3 is made up of 13 amino acids. Looked up from germline, CDR1 is SGHRS and CDR2 is YFSETQ. V lost 4 bases and J 7 bases, leaving 12 bases between the germline ends.

The chain links TRBV11-3 to TRBJ2-3, with 10 bases that match TRBD1. With V trimmed by 1 base and J by 2 bases, 6 bases remained unmatched. From germline, CDR1 is SGHNT and CDR2 YENEEA. CDR3 length: 17 residues. The CDR3 is CASSLGTGTGATDTQYF. The CDR3, as DNA: TGTGCCAGCAGCTTAGGAACCGGGACAGGGGCCACAGATACGCAGTATTTT.

This clone has only a few counts. The rearrangement links TRBV21-1 to TRBJ2-5; TRBD1 is the table's D call, not checked against the DNA. TRBV21-1 is termed a pseudogene. This CDR3 spans 14 amino acids. CDR3 loop: CASSKPGQQETQYF. DNA of the CDR3: TGTGCCAGCAGCAAACCCGGACAACAAGAGACCCAGTACTTC.

This clone was seen a few times. The chain employs TRBV5-1 and TRBJ2-3; TRBD2 matches at 8 bases. This CDR3 contains 14 residues. The junction had 6 bases not matched to a gene; V was cut back by 4 bases and J by 5 bases. CDR1 is SGHRS, CDR2 YFSETQ, per germline. CDR3 loop: CASSPWTSQDTQYF. The DNA of the CDR3 is TGCGCCAGCAGCCCATGGACTAGCCAAGATACGCAGTATTTT.

CDR3 DNA sequence: TGTGCCAGCAGCTTGGCGCAGACCTACGAGCAGTACTTC. Amino acids: CASSLAQTYEQYF. The rearrangement joins TRBV5-5 to TRBJ2-7; D ambiguous. Germline V gives CDR1 SGHKS, CDR2 YYEKEE (reference sequence). The CDR3 has 13 amino acids. The ends were cut back, 0 bases at V and 2 bases at J, with 6 bases in the middle.

As regards this clone: A read error may produce the germline difference seen at one junction end. Distinct nucleotide sequences in the sample also encode this CDR3. V is TRBV7-9 and J is TRBJ2-5; 7 nucleotides match TRBD2. The germline gives CDR1 SEHNR, CDR2 FQNEAQ (reference sequence). The CDR3 runs 16 residues. CDR3 protein: CASSLESGAIQETQYF. Written as DNA, the CDR3 is TGTGCCAGCAGCTTAGAGAGCGGGGCCATCCAAGAGACTCAGTACTTC.

In the case of this clone: Other DNA variants within this sample encode the same CDR3. This chain joins TRBV18 and TRBJ1-4, with D perhaps matching TRBD1 (6 bases). Trimming removed 3 bases at V and 8 bases at J, with 10 bases between. CDR3 size: 13 residues. Germline values: CDR1 KGHSH, CDR2 LQKENI. The CDR3 nucleotides are TGTGCCAGCTCACCGGGACAAGGGGAAAAACTGTTTTTT. Its translation is CASSPGQGEKLFF.

This clone was counted only a few times. This chain links TRBV27 with TRBJ2-5; a weak D match, TRBD1 (6 bases). The better agreement between TRBJ2-7 and the DNA end casts doubt on the J call. CDR1 MNHEY and CDR2 SMNVEV come from the germline V gene (reference sequence). The CDR3 is 13 amino acids. DNA of the CDR3: TGTGCCAGCAGATCACAGGGTTCAGGCGAGCAGTACTTC. It translates to CASRSQGSGEQYF.

The rearrangement uses TRBV6-5 and TRBJ1-5, with D unresolved. CDR1 MNHEY and CDR2 SVGAGI come from the germline V gene. Deletions cut 5 bases from V and 0 bases from J, with 11 bases between. The CDR3 is made up of 15 amino acids. The CDR3 nucleotides read TGTGCCAGCAGTCCCATAGGGAGTAGCAATCAGCCCCAGCATTTT. Encoded protein: CASSPIGSSNQPQHF.

V gene TRBV6-5 combines with J gene TRBJ1-6; D ambiguous. Trimming pared 2 bases from V and 8 bases from J, leaving 7 bases between. CDR3 length: 13 amino acids. Germline V gives CDR1 MNHEY, CDR2 SVGAGI. CDR3 sequence: CASSYVTDSPLHF. The DNA of the CDR3 is TGTGCCAGCAGTTACGTCACGGATTCACCCCTCCACTTT.

The chain joins TRBV10-3 to TRBJ1-6; perhaps TRBD1 as D (6 bases). V lost 1 base and J lost 12, with 13 bases in between. Germline-derived CDR1 and CDR2 are ENHRY and SYGVKD. This CDR3 contains 14 residues. DNA of the CDR3: TGTGCCATCAGTGAGTACCAACAGGGAGTACCCCTCCACTTT. Translation gives CAISEYQQGVPLHF.

V is TRBV6-5 and J is TRBJ2-5; D possibly corresponds to TRBD1 (5 bases). CDR3 length: 13 residues. V lost 4 bases, J lost 2 bases, and 8 bases lay in between. Germline lookup yields CDR1 MNHEY and CDR2 SVGAGI. CDR3 residues: CASSSTEQETQYF. In DNA form, the CDR3 reads TGTGCCAGCAGTTCGACAGAGCAAGAGACCCAGTACTTC.

The chain carries TRBV5-1 and TRBJ1-3, with D uncertain. The CDR3 loop spans 19 amino acids. Germline CDR1 and CDR2: SGHRS and YFSETQ. The germline V and J ends were trimmed by 0 bases and 0 bases, with 19 bases remaining between them. The CDR3 sequence: CASSLELSTLGVSGNTIYF. CDR3 nucleotide sequence: TGCGCCAGCAGCTTGGAGCTATCCACTCTCGGGGTCTCTGGAAACACCATATATTTT.

The chain is built from TRBV13 and TRBJ2-7; 8 nucleotides agree with TRBD1. This CDR3 region has 14 residues. The germline CDR1 and CDR2 sequences are PRHDT and FYEKMQ (reference sequence). Trimming took 5 bases from V and 1 from J; bases not matched to a gene: 4. CDR3 protein: CASSPRQGSYEQYF. CDR3 sequence (DNA): TGTGCCAGCAGCCCCAGACAGGGGTCCTACGAGCAGTACTTC.

The chain links TRBV7-9 to TRBJ1-4; 9 nucleotides align to TRBD1. Germline CDR1 reads SEHNR; CDR2 reads FQNEAQ (reference sequence). The CDR3 totals 14 residues. Trimming at V came to 1 base and at J to 8 bases, leaving 2 bases not matched to a gene. The chain's CDR3 is CASSLGDREEKLFF. The CDR3 DNA is TGTGCCAGCAGCTTAGGGGACAGGGAAGAAAAACTGTTTTTT.

The V gene is TRBV11-3, the J gene TRBJ2-2; no firm D call. Trimming removed 4 bases at V and 1 base at J, with 10 bases between. The CDR3 has 15 amino acids. Germline V gene sequence: CDR1 SGHNT, CDR2 YENEEA. The CDR3 nucleotides read TGTGCCAGCAGCTCGATCTATCAGAACACCGGGGAGCTGTTTTTT. It is translated as CASSSIYQNTGELFF.

CDR3 loop: CASSREYSPLHF. CDR3 DNA sequence: TGTGCCAGCAGTAGGGAGTACTCCCCCCTCCACTTT. The V gene is TRBV2, the J gene TRBJ1-6; no clear D gene. The CDR3 loop spans 12 amino acids. In germline, CDR1 is SNHLY, CDR2 FYNNEI. V gave up 5 bases and J gave up 13 bases, with 12 bases separating them. The variable domain in full, completed from reference TRBV2 and TRBJ1-6, reads EPEVTQTPSHQVTQMGQEVILRCVPISNHLYFYWYRQILGQKVEFLVSFYNNEISEKSEIFDDQFSVERPDGSNFTLKIRSTKLEDSAMYFCASSREYSPLHFGNGTRLTVT.

The chain carries TRBV6-6 and TRBJ1-1; maybe TRBD1 (6 bases). Per the germline V gene, CDR1 is MNHNY and CDR2 is SVGAGI (reference sequence). The CDR3 consists of 16 residues. Trimming removed 4 bases at V and 5 bases at J, with 20 bases between. CDR3 in DNA: TGTGCCAGCAGTTTTAATCGGGGGGGCGAAGTGACTGAAGCTTTCTTT. The encoded protein is CASSFNRGGEVTEAFF.

The chain is built from TRBV27 and TRBJ1-4; the match to TRBD1 covers 7 bases. Germline CDR1 and CDR2: MNHEY and SMNVEV (reference sequence). The CDR3 runs 15 residues. Trimming cost V 0 bases and J 7 bases; bases outside gene matches: 5. The CDR3 loop reads CASSLSRQGGEKLFF. In DNA, the CDR3 is TGTGCCAGCAGTTTATCGCGACAGGGAGGTGAAAAACTGTTTTTT.

This clone was detected once. The J gene is TRBJ2-7, the V gene TRBV5-1; TRBD2 matches 11 bases. Germline-derived CDR1 and CDR2 are SGHRS and YFSETQ. This CDR3 region has 17 residues. Trimming cost V 1 base and J 5 bases; bases outside gene matches: 11. CDR3 region: CASSLPGLAGHGNEQYF. Here the CDR3 DNA reads TGCGCCAGCAGCTTGCCCGGACTAGCGGGTCATGGCAACGAGCAGTACTTC.

The chain has TRBV6-5 and TRBJ1-1; tentative D call: TRBD1 (6 bases). Germline-derived CDR1 and CDR2 are MNHEY and SVGAGI. The CDR3 contains 14 residues. Trimming shortened V by 6 bases and J by 5 bases, and 16 bases separated the two germline ends. The CDR3 loop is CASSLTGFKTEAFF. The CDR3 coding sequence is TGTGCCAGCAGCCTGACAGGTTTTAAGACTGAAGCTTTCTTT.

The J gene is TRBJ2-1, the V gene TRBV6-1; 10 bases line up with TRBD1. This CDR3 region has 15 residues. The junction had 9 bases not matched to a gene; V was cut back by 8 bases and J by 5 bases. Germline V lookup: CDR1 MNHNS, CDR2 SASEGT. CDR3 loop: CASRDRGLLNNEQFF. The CDR3, as DNA: TGTGCCAGCCGGGACAGGGGTCTGCTTAACAATGAGCAGTTCTTC.

This chain connects TRBV6-6 to TRBJ2-1, with TRBD1 matching over 9 bases. Germline V gene sequence: CDR1 MNHNY, CDR2 SVGAGI (reference sequence). The V segment lost 8 bases and the J segment 3 bases; nucleotides outside the gene matches: 5. The CDR3 runs to 14 residues. CDR3 in amino acids: CASGRQGVYNEQFF. DNA for the CDR3: TGTGCCAGCGGGAGACAGGGGGTCTACAATGAGCAGTTCTTC.

The rearrangement uses TRBV6-6 and TRBJ1-5; tentative D call: TRBD1 (5 bases). The ends were cut back, 7 bases at V and 5 bases at J, with 15 bases in the middle. CDR1 and CDR2 (germline): MNHNY, SVGAGI (reference sequence). The CDR3 length is 14 residues. The CDR3 sequence: CASISGVLDQPQHF. The CDR3 DNA follows: TGTGCCAGCATTTCGGGGGTTCTAGATCAGCCCCAGCATTTT.